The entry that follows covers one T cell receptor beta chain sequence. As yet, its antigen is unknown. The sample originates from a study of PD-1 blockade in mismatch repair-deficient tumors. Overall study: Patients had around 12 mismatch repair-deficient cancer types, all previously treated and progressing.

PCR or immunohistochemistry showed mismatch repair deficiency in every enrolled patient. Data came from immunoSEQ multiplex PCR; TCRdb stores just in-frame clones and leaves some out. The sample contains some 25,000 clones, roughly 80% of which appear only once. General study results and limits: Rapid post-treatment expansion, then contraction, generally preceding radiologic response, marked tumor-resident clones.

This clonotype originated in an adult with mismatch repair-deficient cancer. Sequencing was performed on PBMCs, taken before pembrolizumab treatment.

In nucleotides, the CDR3 is TGTGCCAGCAGCTTACGCTCTAGCGGGAACACCGGGGAGCTGTTTTTT. The encoded protein is CASSLRSSGNTGELFF. V and J are TRBV7-6 and TRBJ2-2, with 7 bases lining up with TRBD2. Germline CDR1 reads SGHVS; CDR2 reads FNYEAQ. The V segment lost 2 bases and the J segment 1 base; nucleotides outside the gene matches: 4. CDR3 length: 16 residues.